One sample yielded the 24 T cell receptor beta chains listed below, sequenced in a study of cytomegalovirus exposure and HLA in healthy donors. 13 Jbeta primers and 60 Vbeta primers were used for the PCR. Method: immunoSEQ multiplex PCR; TCRdb's copy keeps in-frame clones and lacks some. This sample's clone table lists roughly 60,000 clones. Sequencing was performed on PBMCs. These receptors were obtained from a young woman in good health and CMV-seronegative.

The chain uses TRBV18 and TRBJ1-1; maybe TRBD1 (5 bases). Germline values: CDR1 KGHSH, CDR2 LQKENI. This CDR3 is built from 15 residues. V lost 2 bases and J lost 3, with 13 bases in between. The CDR3 sequence: CASSPESGEDTEAFF. The CDR3 DNA reads as TGTGCCAGCTCACCAGAGTCGGGGGAAGACACTGAAGCTTTCTTT.

The chain is built from TRBV28 and TRBJ2-5; tentative D call: TRBD1 (6 bases). Germline CDR1 reads MDHEN; CDR2 reads SYDVKM. This CDR3 is built from 12 residues. Deletions cut 7 bases from V and 2 bases from J, with 8 bases between. The CDR3 sequence: CASTDRQETQYF. The CDR3 nucleotides read TGTGCCAGCACGGACAGACAAGAGACCCAGTACTTC.

V is TRBV28 and J is TRBJ1-1; TRBD1 is a possible D gene (6 bases). The CDR3 contains 14 residues. Germline-derived CDR1 and CDR2 are MDHEN and SYDVKM. Trimming left V 6 bases short and J 0 bases short, with 11 bases between. CDR3 nucleotide sequence: TGTGCCAGCAGCCAAACAGGGTTGAACACTGAAGCTTTCTTT. Protein product: CASSQTGLNTEAFF.

The chain carries TRBV6-1 and TRBJ1-6, with no clear D. Trimming took off 7 bases at V and 9 bases at J, with 10 bases between the two ends. Germline V gives CDR1 MNHNS, CDR2 SASEGT. The CDR3 is 12 amino acids. CDR3 sequence (DNA): TGTGCCAGCACCCAGGTCAGTTCACCCCTCCACTTT. This translates into CASTQVSSPLHF.

The rearrangement joins TRBV2 to TRBJ1-2; possible D gene TRBD1, 6 bases. Germline CDR1 SNHLY, CDR2 FYNNEI. Trimming took 5 bases from V and 2 from J, leaving 9 bases between them. The length of the CDR3 is 13 residues. The CDR3 here is CASSLGQNYGYTF. The CDR3 DNA is TGTGCCAGCAGTCTCGGACAGAACTATGGCTACACCTTC.

The CDR3 bases are TGTGCCAGCAGCTTACCGACTGACGGATTATATAATTCACCCCTCCACTTT. This encodes CASSLPTDGLYNSPLHF. This chain links TRBV7-2 with TRBJ1-6, with unresolved D. Germline loops: CDR1 SGHTA, CDR2 FQGNSA. CDR3 length equals 17 residues. V was clipped by 2 bases and J by 4 bases, with 15 bases between them.

The chain's CDR3 is CATSRTSGGDNEQFF. CDR3 coding DNA: TGTGCCACCAGCAGGACTAGCGGGGGGGACAATGAGCAGTTCTTC. This chain connects TRBV15 to TRBJ2-1, with 14 bases matching TRBD2. The J segment lost 5 bases and the V segment lost 3 bases, leaving 0 bases of the junction unmatched. CDR1 is LNHNV, CDR2 YYDKDF, per germline (reference sequence). CDR3 length: 15 residues.

CDR3 protein: CASSAGTPVGEQYF. The CDR3 DNA is TGTGCCAGCAGCGCCGGGACACCCGTTGGAGAGCAGTACTTC. The chain links TRBV5-5 to TRBJ2-7; weak D call: TRBD1 (6 bases). The CDR3 contains 14 residues. V gave up 4 bases and J gave up 7 bases, with 18 bases separating them. Germline CDR1 and CDR2: SGHKS and YYEKEE (reference sequence).

The chain couples TRBV5-1 to TRBJ2-3; 10 nucleotides agree with TRBD2. This CDR3 has 16 residues. The V and J ends lost 2 bases and 2 bases, in that order; junction bases with no gene match: 5. From germline, CDR1 is SGHRS and CDR2 YFSETQ. CDR3: CASSFGTSVTTDTQYF. DNA for the CDR3: TGCGCCAGCAGCTTTGGGACTAGCGTAACCACAGATACGCAGTATTTT.

The chain links TRBV2 to TRBJ1-5; D is unclear. The CDR3 consists of 11 residues. The germline gives CDR1 SNHLY, CDR2 FYNNEI. V was pared by 2 bases and J by 8 bases, with 4 bases between. CDR3: CASSEPEPQHF. Written as DNA, the CDR3 is TGTGCCAGCAGTGAACCCGAGCCCCAGCATTTT.

The chain uses TRBV29-1 and TRBJ2-1; 9 positions agree with TRBD2. With 4 bases clipped from V and 9 bases from J, the junction kept 19 bases outside the gene matches. The germline V gene has CDR1 SQVTM and CDR2 ANQGSEA. This CDR3 contains 17 residues. CDR3 DNA: TGCAGCGTTGCTAAGTCCCCCGTGGCGGGGGGGCAAGGTGAGCAGTTCTTC. Residues: CSVAKSPVAGGQGEQFF.

The chain carries TRBV7-8 and TRBJ2-1; 9 nucleotides line up with TRBD1. J was trimmed by 8 bases and V by 5 bases; bases with no gene match: 13. CDR1 and CDR2 from the germline V gene are SGHVS and FQNEAQ. The CDR3 runs to 16 residues. The CDR3 DNA follows: TGTGCCAGCAGCCTGGACGACCTACGGACAGGGGATGAGCAGTTCTTC. Its translation is CASSLDDLRTGDEQFF.

In DNA form, the CDR3 reads TGTGCCAGCAGCTCGCAGGCGAACACTGAAGCTTTCTTT. Protein: CASSSQANTEAFF. This chain connects TRBV7-2 to TRBJ1-1; D is unclear. Germline V gene sequence: CDR1 SGHTA, CDR2 FQGNSA. The V and J ends lost 4 bases and 1 base respectively, with 7 bases between them. The CDR3 totals 13 residues. Full variable domain (remainder filled in from reference TRBV7-2 and TRBJ1-1): GAGVSQSPSNKVTEKGKDVELRCDPISGHTALYWYRQSLGQGLEFLIYFQGNSAPDKSGLPSDRFSAERTGGSVSTLTIQRTQQEDSAVYLCASSSQANTEAFFGQGTRLTVV.

The rearrangement links TRBV15 to TRBJ1-5; 7 bases are a match to TRBD1. This CDR3 has 15 residues. V gave up 0 bases and J gave up 7 bases; unmatched junction bases: 6. The germline CDR1 and CDR2 sequences are LNHNV and YYDKDF (reference sequence). This CDR3 reads CATSRDRDSRQPQHF. In DNA form, the CDR3 reads TGTGCCACCAGCAGAGATCGGGACAGCCGACAGCCCCAGCATTTT.

The chain recombines TRBV19 with TRBJ1-5, with 8 bases lining up with TRBD1. The junction had 8 bases not matched to a gene; V was cut back by 10 bases and J by 0 bases. The CDR3 is made up of 15 amino acids. Germline values: CDR1 LNHDA, CDR2 SQIVND (reference sequence). The CDR3 DNA reads TGTGCCACCATACAGGGGGGCTATAGCAATCAGCCCCAGCATTTT. Translating it yields CATIQGGYSNQPQHF.

The chain joins TRBV6-4 to TRBJ2-3, with 10 bases lining up with TRBD2. This CDR3 comprises 14 residues. Germline V gene data show CDR1 as MRHNA and CDR2 as SNTAGT. The trim removed 4 bases at V and 6 bases at J, leaving 4 bases unmatched. The CDR3 spells CASSGTSGADTQYF. Here the CDR3 DNA reads TGTGCCAGCAGTGGAACTAGCGGGGCGGATACGCAGTATTTT.

The gene calls are TRBV5-1 and TRBJ1-3, with D perhaps matching TRBD1 (5 bases). Between the trimmed V and J ends, which lost 4 bases and 0 bases, there was a span of 11 bases. From germline, CDR1 is SGHRS and CDR2 YFSETQ. This CDR3 has 15 amino acids. DNA for the CDR3: TGCGCCAGCAGCCGCGGGGGGGACTCTGGAAACACCATATATTTT. It codes for CASSRGGDSGNTIYF.

The V gene is TRBV5-6, the J gene TRBJ2-4, with D possibly matching TRBD2 (5 bases). Per germline, CDR1 SGHDT and CDR2 YYEEEE. The CDR3 spans 13 residues. The V end lost 2 bases, the J end lost 9 bases, and 12 bases lay between the germline ends. CDR3 bases: TGTGCCAGCAGCTTTGACGGGGAGCTCATTCAGTACTTC. Its translation: CASSFDGELIQYF.

This chain links TRBV11-2 with TRBJ2-5, with TRBD1 matching 7 bases. Germline CDR1 reads SGHAT; CDR2 reads FQNNGV. The CDR3 has 15 residues. V was clipped by 5 bases and J by 2 bases; unmatched bases: 8. The CDR3 DNA reads as TGTGCCAGCAGCATATCCGGGACAGCGCAAGAGACCCAGTACTTC. Amino acids: CASSISGTAQETQYF.

This rearrangement joins TRBV25-1 to TRBJ2-2; 9 positions agree with TRBD1. CDR1 and CDR2 (germline): MGHDK, SYGVNS. The CDR3 sequence is 16 residues long. V lost 3 bases to trimming and J lost 7 bases; unmatched junction nucleotides: 9. The CDR3 sequence is CASSDYRGRFVGELFF. The CDR3, as DNA: TGTGCCAGCAGTGATTACAGGGGGCGCTTTGTCGGGGAGCTGTTTTTT.

The chain joins TRBV2 to TRBJ1-3; D unresolved. Trimming removed 4 bases from V and 0 bases from J, with 10 bases in between. The CDR3 covers 15 residues. Germline V CDR1 and CDR2: SNHLY, FYNNEI. CDR3 DNA sequence: TGTGCCAGCAGTGTTGAGGGCTCCTCTGGAAACACCATATATTTT. This codes for CASSVEGSSGNTIYF.

This chain's CDR3 is CASSITPGNTEAFF. The CDR3 DNA sequence: TGTGCCAGTAGTATAACTCCGGGGAACACTGAAGCTTTCTTT. The rearrangement uses TRBV19 and TRBJ1-1; the D is unclear. Trimming shortened V by 2 bases and J by 1 base, and 8 bases separated the two germline ends. The CDR3 loop spans 14 amino acids. Germline values: CDR1 LNHDA, CDR2 SQIVND (reference sequence).

This chain uses TRBV5-1 with TRBJ1-2; 9 bases are a match to TRBD1. V trimming: 3 bases; J trimming: 6 bases; junction bases outside the gene matches: 6. This CDR3 has 14 residues. Germline V gives CDR1 SGHRS, CDR2 YFSETQ. The CDR3 DNA sequence: TGCGCCAGCAGCTCACTACAGGGGGCGGATGGCTACACCTTC. Translation: CASSSLQGADGYTF. Full variable domain (remainder filled in from reference TRBV5-1 and TRBJ1-2): KAGVTQTPRYLIKTRGQQVTLSCSPISGHRSVSWYQQTPGQGLQFLFEYFSETQRNKGNFPGRFSGRQFSNSRSEMNVSTLELGDSALYLCASSSLQGADGYTFGSGTRLTVV.

The chain recombines TRBV30 with TRBJ1-6; 7 bases line up with TRBD1. Germline CDR1 reads GTSNPN; CDR2 reads SVGIG (reference sequence). The ends lost 3 bases at V and 14 bases at J; junction bases unmatched: 13. The CDR3 is 14 amino acids. CDR3 region: CAWRFRGPTGALHF. CDR3 DNA: TGTGCCTGGAGGTTTAGGGGGCCAACTGGGGCCCTCCACTTT.